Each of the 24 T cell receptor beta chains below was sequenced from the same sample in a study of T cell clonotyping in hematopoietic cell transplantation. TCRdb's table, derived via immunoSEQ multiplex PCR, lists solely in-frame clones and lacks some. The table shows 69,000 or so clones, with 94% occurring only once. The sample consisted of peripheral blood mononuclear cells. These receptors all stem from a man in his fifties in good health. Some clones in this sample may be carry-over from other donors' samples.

CDR3 bases: TGTGCCAGCAGCATCCCGACGGGCTCTGGAAACACCATATATTTT. This sequence encodes CASSIPTGSGNTIYF. The V and J genes are TRBV7-2 and TRBJ1-3; D is ambiguous. Germline values: CDR1 SGHTA, CDR2 FQGNSA. The ends were cut back, 5 bases at V and 0 bases at J, with 11 bases in the middle. The CDR3 consists of 15 residues.

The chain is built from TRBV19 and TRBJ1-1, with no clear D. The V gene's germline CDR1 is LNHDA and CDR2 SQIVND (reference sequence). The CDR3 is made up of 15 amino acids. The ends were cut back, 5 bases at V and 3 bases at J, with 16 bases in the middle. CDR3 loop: CASSGWTFWDTEAFF. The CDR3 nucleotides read TGTGCCAGTAGTGGGTGGACCTTTTGGGACACTGAAGCTTTCTTT.

The CDR3 nucleotides read TGTGCCAGCAGCTTAGTATTGAGTAGCAATCAGCCCCAGCATTTT. Amino acids: CASSLVLSSNQPQHF. The chain links TRBV7-2 to TRBJ1-5; D call uncertain. V was shortened by 1 base and J by 0 bases, with 7 bases between the two germline ends. The CDR3 has 15 amino acids. In germline, CDR1 is SGHTA, CDR2 FQGNSA.

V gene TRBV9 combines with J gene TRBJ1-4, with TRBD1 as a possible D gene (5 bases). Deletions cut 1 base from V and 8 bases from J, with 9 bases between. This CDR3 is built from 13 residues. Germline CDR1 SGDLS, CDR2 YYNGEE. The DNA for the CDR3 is TGTGCCAGCAGCGTATCCTGGGGGGAAAAACTGTTTTTT. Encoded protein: CASSVSWGEKLFF.

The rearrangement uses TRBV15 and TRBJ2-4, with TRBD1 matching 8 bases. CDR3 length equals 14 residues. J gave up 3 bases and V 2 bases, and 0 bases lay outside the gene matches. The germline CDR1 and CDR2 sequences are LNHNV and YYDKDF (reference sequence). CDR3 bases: TGTGCCACCAGCAGAACAGGGGGCAAAAACATTCAGTACTTC. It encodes CATSRTGGKNIQYF.

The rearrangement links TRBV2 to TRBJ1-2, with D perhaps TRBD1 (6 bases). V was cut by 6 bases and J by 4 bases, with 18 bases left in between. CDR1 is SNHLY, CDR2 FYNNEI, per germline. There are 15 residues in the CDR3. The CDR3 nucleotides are TGTGCCAGCAGCTATGGTCAGGGGATCGGCTATGGCTACACCTTC. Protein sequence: CASSYGQGIGYGYTF.

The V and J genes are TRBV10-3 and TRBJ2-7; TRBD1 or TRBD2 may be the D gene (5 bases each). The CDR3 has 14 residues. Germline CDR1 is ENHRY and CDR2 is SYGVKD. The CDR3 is CATSPGTASYEQYF. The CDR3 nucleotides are TGTGCTACCTCCCCGGGGACCGCCTCCTACGAGCAGTACTTC.

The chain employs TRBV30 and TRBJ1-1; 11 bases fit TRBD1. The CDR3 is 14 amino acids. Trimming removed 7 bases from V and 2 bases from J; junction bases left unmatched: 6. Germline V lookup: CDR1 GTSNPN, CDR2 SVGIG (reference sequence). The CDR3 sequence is CASSRTGGNTEAFF. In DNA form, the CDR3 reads TGTGCCTCCAGTCGGACAGGGGGCAACACTGAAGCTTTCTTT. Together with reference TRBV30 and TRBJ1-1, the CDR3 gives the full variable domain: SQTIHQWPATLVQPVGSPLSLECTVEGTSNPNLYWYRQAAGRGLQLLFYSVGIGQISSEVPQNLSASRPQDRQFILSSKKLLLSDSGFYLCASSRTGGNTEAFFGQGTRLTVV.

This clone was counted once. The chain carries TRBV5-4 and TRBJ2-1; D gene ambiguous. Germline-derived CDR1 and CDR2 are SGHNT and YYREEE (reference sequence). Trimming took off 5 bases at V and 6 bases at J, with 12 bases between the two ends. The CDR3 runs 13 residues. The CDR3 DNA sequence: TGTGCCAGCAGTCTCCGAGGAGCCAATGAGCAGTTCTTC. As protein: CASSLRGANEQFF.

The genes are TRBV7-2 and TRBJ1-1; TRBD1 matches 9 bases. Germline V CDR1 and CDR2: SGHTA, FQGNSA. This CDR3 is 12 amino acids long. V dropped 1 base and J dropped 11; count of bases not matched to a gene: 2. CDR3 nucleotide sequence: TGTGCCAGCAGCTTAGTCGGGACAGGGGCTTTCTTT. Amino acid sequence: CASSLVGTGAFF.

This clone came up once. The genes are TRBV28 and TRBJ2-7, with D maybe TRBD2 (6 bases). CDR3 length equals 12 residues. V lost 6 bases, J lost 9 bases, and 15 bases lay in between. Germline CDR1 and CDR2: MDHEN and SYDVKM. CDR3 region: CASSPGRDSQYF. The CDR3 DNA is TGTGCCAGCAGCCCGGGCCGGGACTCGCAGTACTTC.

The CDR3 loop reads CAAGTVGGNTIYF. Here the CDR3 DNA reads TGTGCCGCGGGGACAGTGGGGGGGAACACCATATATTTT. V gene TRBV6-1 combines with J gene TRBJ1-3, with 7 bases identical to TRBD1. There are 13 residues in the CDR3. Germline CDR1 reads MNHNS; CDR2 reads SASEGT. J lost 7 bases, V lost 11 bases, and 11 bases had no gene match.

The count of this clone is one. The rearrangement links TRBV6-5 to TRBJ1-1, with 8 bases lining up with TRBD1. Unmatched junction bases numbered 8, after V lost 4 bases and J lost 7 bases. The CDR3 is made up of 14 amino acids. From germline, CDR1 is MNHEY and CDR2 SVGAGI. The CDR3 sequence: CASSSTGVTGEAFF. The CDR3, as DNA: TGTGCCAGCAGTTCGACAGGGGTCACGGGTGAAGCTTTCTTT.

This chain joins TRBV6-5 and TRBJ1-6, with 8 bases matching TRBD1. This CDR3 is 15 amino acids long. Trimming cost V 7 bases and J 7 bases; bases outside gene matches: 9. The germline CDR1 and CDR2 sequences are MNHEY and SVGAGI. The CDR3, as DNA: TGTGCCAGCACCCCCGGGACAGGAAAAAATTCACCCCTCCACTTT. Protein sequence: CASTPGTGKNSPLHF.

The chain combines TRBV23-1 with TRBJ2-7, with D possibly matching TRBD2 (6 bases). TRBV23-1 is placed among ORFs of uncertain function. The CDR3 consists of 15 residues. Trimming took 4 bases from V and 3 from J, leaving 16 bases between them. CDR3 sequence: CASSPGTPGVYEQYF. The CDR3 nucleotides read TGCGCCAGCAGTCCCGGGACTCCGGGGGTCTACGAGCAGTACTTC.

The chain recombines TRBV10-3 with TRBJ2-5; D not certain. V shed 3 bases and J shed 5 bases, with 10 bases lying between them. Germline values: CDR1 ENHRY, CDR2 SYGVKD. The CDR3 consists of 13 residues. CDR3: CAISEQVGETQYF. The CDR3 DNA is TGTGCCATCAGTGAACAAGTAGGGGAGACCCAGTACTTC.

The chain's CDR3 is CASSLGEGRTTDTQYF. CDR3 nucleotide sequence: TGTGCCAGCAGCTTAGGAGAGGGGAGGACCACAGATACGCAGTATTTT. This rearrangement joins TRBV7-9 to TRBJ2-3, with D perhaps matching TRBD2 (6 bases). The CDR3 has 16 residues. V lost 1 base, J lost 2 bases, and 13 bases lay in between. The germline CDR1 and CDR2 sequences are SEHNR and FQNEAQ (reference sequence).

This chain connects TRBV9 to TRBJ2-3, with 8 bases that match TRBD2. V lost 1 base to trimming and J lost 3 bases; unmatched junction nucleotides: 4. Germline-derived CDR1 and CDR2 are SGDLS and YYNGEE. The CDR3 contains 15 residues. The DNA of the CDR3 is TGTGCCAGCAGCGTATTTAGCGGGGCTACAGATACGCAGTATTTT. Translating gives CASSVFSGATDTQYF.

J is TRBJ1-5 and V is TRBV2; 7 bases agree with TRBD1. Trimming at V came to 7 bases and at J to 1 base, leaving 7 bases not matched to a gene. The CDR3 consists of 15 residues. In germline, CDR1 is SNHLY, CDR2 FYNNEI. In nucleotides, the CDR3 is TGTGCCAGCACGGCAGGGGGAAGGAGCAATCAGCCCCAGCATTTT. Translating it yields CASTAGGRSNQPQHF.

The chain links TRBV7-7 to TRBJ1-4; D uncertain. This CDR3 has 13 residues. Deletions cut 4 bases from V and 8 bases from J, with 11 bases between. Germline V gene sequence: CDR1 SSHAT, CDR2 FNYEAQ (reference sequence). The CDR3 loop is CASSSQKGEKLFF. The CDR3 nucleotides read TGTGCCAGCAGCTCGCAGAAGGGAGAAAAACTGTTTTTT.

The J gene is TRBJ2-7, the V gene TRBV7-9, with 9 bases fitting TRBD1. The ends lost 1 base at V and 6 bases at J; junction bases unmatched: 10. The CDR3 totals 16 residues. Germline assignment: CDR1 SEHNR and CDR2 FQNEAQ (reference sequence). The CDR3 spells CASSLGPGQGPLEQYF. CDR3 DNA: TGTGCCAGCAGCTTAGGGCCGGGACAGGGTCCCCTCGAGCAGTACTTC.

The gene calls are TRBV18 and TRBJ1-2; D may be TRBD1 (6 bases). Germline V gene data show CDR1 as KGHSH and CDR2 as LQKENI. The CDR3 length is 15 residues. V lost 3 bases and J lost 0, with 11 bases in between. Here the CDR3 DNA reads TGTGCCAGCTCACCCCGGGGACACCCTAACTATGGCTACACCTTC. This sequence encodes CASSPRGHPNYGYTF.

Here the CDR3 reads CASSRRGFGNTIYF. In nucleotides, the CDR3 is TGTGCCAGCAGTCGAAGGGGATTTGGAAACACCATATATTTT. The chain joins TRBV28 to TRBJ1-3; a weak D match, TRBD1 (5 bases). Trimming took 5 bases from V and 3 from J, leaving 11 bases between them. CDR3 size: 14 residues. The germline V gene has CDR1 MDHEN and CDR2 SYDVKM.

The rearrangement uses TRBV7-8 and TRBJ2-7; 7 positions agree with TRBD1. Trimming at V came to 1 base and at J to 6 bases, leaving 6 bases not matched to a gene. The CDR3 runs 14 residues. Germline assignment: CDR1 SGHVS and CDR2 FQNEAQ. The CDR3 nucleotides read TGTGCCAGCAGCTTAGTTGACAGGGCTGGCGAGCAGTACTTC. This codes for CASSLVDRAGEQYF.